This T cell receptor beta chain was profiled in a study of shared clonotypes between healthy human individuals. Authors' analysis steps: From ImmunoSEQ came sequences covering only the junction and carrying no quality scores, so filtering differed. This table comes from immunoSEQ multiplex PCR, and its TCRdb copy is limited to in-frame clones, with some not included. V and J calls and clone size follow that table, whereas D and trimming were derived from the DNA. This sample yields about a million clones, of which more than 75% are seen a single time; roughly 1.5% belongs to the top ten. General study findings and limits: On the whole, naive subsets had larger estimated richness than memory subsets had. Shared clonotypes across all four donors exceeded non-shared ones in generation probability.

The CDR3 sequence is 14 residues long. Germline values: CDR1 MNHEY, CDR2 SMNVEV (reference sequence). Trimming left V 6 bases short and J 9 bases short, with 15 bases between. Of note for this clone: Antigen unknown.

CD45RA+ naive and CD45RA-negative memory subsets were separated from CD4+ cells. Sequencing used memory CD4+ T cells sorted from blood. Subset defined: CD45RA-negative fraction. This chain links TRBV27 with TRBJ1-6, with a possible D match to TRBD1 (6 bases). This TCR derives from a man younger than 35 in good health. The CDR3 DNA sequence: TGTGCCAGCAGAGGGGGGGGCGTAACTTCACCCCTCCACTTT. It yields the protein CASRGGGVTSPLHF.